The clone carrying this T cell receptor beta chain was detected many times. These data originate in a study of metastatic and nonmetastatic thyroid tumors. About the study: Repertoire comparison spanned blood and tumor or nodule tissue of malignant and benign thyroid patients.

Patients underwent thyroid surgery, and none had received any treatment before it. Trimming took 0 bases from V and 8 from J, leaving 11 bases between them. The CDR3 is 15 residues long. Germline V gene data show CDR1 as SGHAT and CDR2 as FQNNGV. TCRdb re-called the PCR reads through MiXCR. The sample has 72,000 or so clones, around 20% seen once; the top ten hold 13%. The genes are TRBV11-2 and TRBJ1-6; D unclear. This receptor was obtained from a female donor with papillary thyroid cancer or a benign thyroid nodule (not recorded which). Some clones in this sample may be carry-over from other donors' samples. Source material: blood. The CDR3 is CASSLETDIYSPLHF. The CDR3 region has the DNA TGTGCCAGCAGCTTAGAGACGGATATATATTCACCCCTCCACTTT.